This T cell receptor beta chain was sequenced during a study of OX40 agonist ivuxolimab in advanced cancers. Whole-study findings and limits: The study found among the lowest clonal expansion in partial responders at 0.1-3.0 mg/kg.

The method was immunoSEQ multiplex PCR; TCRdb's version includes in-frame clones alone and lacks a portion of them. The top ten hold 6% to 7.5% of the sample, which has 65,000 to 75,000 clones, about 85% seen once. With baseline, cycle 4 day 1, and cycle 7 day 1 as timepoints, blood was sampled. This CDR3 has 15 amino acids. V was shortened by 7 bases and J by 0 bases, with 14 bases between the two germline ends. Per the germline V gene, CDR1 is MNHEY and CDR2 is SMNVEV (reference sequence). A note on this clone: Its antigen remains unknown.

The genes are TRBV27 and TRBJ2-3, with D hard to call. The sequenced sample was CD4+ or CD8+ T cells sorted from blood, obtained in a trial of the OX40 agonist ivuxolimab. This TCR came from an adult with an advanced solid tumor such as melanoma, head and neck, liver or kidney cancer. The CDR3 region has the DNA TGTGCCAGCACCGCAGGTGCGGCGAGCACAGATACGCAGTATTTT. Translated, it gives CASTAGAASTDTQYF.